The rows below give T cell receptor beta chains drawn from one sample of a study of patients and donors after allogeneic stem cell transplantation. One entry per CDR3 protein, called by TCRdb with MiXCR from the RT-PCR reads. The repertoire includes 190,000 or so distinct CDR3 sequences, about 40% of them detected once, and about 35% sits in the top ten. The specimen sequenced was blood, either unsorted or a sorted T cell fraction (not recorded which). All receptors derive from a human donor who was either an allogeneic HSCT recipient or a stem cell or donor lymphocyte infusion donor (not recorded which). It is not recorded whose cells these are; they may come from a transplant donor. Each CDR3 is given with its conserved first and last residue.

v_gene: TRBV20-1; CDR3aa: CSAYRGSSTGELFF
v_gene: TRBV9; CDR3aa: CASSPGTGEETEAFF
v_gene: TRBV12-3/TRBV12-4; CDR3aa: CASSLDRVNYGYTF
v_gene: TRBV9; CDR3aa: CASSPRTGIPYEQYF
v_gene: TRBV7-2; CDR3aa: CASIPTSTIYF
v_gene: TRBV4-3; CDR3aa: CASSQEGDTGETQYF
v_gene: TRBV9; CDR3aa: CASSVGSGDSNNYGYTF
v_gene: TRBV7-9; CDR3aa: CASSETGTPVPDTQYF
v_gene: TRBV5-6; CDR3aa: CASSLRTRVNEQFF
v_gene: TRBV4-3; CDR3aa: CASSQAREVSQPQHF
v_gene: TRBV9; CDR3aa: CASSVRDTYEQYF
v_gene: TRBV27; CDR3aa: CASSFDGDQPQHF
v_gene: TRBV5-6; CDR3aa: CASSLRDLYEQYF
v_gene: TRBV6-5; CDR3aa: CASSDRGENTEAFF
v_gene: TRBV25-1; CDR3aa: CASSEWAGNTEAFF
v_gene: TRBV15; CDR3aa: CATSRDWGTTEAFF
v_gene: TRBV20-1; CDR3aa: CSAVTGSGPTEAFF
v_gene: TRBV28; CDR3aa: CASSPPGALNEKLFF
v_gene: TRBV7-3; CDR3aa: CASSLTFHSGANVLTF
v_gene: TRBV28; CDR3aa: CASSPQLTGGNQPQHF
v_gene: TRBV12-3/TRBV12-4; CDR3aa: CASSAMTGGTEAFF
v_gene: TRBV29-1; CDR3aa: CSVEPTGGFNYGYTF
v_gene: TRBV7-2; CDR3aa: CASRPDQGNTIYF
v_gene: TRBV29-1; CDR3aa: CSGGTATYEQYF
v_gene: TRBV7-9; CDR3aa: CASSFLLTQYF
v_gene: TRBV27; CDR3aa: CASSLLRTDPLTTEAFF
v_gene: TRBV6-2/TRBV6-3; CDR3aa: CASLRGQGNTVAFF
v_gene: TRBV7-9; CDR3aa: CASSFGEMDYGYTF